This is a list of T cell receptor beta chains from one sample in a study of shared clonotypes between healthy human individuals. Libraries were prepared by immunoSEQ multiplex PCR; TCRdb keeps only in-frame clonotypes and omits some of them. The table shows about 1.5 million clones, with 98% occurring only once. The specimen was naive CD4+ T cells sorted from blood. Receptor source: a man aged 30 to 45 in good health. The CDR3 runs from the conserved cysteine through the conserved F or W. Clone size is not always given. Where it is, it says once, few, many or a class for expanded clones.

V	size	J	CDR3
TRBV7-8	.	TRBJ2-1	CASSSSPGLANEQFF
TRBV5-1	.	TRBJ2-3	CASSPRPGQGDTQYF
TRBV18	.	TRBJ1-1	CASSKGTGGMSTEAFF
TRBV2	once	TRBJ2-5	CASSDGQAMETQYF
TRBV2	.	TRBJ2-1	CASSPGTSGTIEQFF
TRBV29-1	.	TRBJ2-7	CSVALAGWYEQYF
TRBV15	.	TRBJ2-7	CATSRDVAAEQYF
TRBV28	.	TRBJ1-1	CASGGARNTEAFF
TRBV11-2	.	TRBJ2-1	CASSLSRRGGREQFF
TRBV28	.	TRBJ2-1	CASSLFVLAMGAYNEQFF
TRBV27	.	TRBJ2-6	CASSFYTSGANVLTF
TRBV5-1	.	TRBJ2-7	CASSPAGTLKYEQYF
TRBV18	.	TRBJ2-5	CASSPPLRETQYF
TRBV5-4	.	TRBJ2-1	CASSSQQTSGSIYEQFF
TRBV28	.	TRBJ2-7	CASSWGLAGGSYF
TRBV6-4	few	TRBJ2-7	CASSVQDGYYEQYF
TRBV10-2	once	TRBJ2-2	CASTPRTGLAPNTGELFF
TRBV11-2	.	TRBJ2-5	CASSLEHLYQETQYF
TRBV9	.	TRBJ2-3	CASSIIGQGMSDTQYF
TRBV2	.	TRBJ2-3	CASGRLAGGLDTQYF
TRBV7-9	.	TRBJ1-5	CASSFTPFQPQHF
TRBV18	.	TRBJ2-7	CASSPPFPGTVAYEQYF
TRBV5-8	once	TRBJ1-3	CASSKQGERSGNTIYF
TRBV10-1	.	TRBJ2-3	CASSDSAKGTDTQYF
TRBV15	.	TRBJ2-5	CATSSRVDWGETQYF
TRBV19	.	TRBJ1-5	CASSIVEAGGQPQHF
TRBV29-1	.	TRBJ2-2	CSAATGPNTGELFF
TRBV7-3	.	TRBJ2-1	CASSLMAGAKGYNEQFF
TRBV7-2	.	TRBJ2-2	CASSLFGLLNTGELFF
TRBV5-1	.	TRBJ2-5	CASSPDLRPLGPQYF
TRBV5-1	.	TRBJ2-2	CASSLYAGNNGELFF
TRBV9	.	TRBJ1-3	CASGQGASGNTIYF
TRBV15	.	TRBJ2-5	CATSREPGGQETQYF
TRBV18	.	TRBJ1-5	CASSPSENQPQHF
TRBV29-1	.	TRBJ2-1	CSVGAAGGPSEQFF
TRBV28	.	TRBJ2-1	CASSLYRLAGGVDEQFF
TRBV6-6	.	TRBJ2-7	CASSYWLAGVSYEQYF
TRBV4-3	.	TRBJ1-5	CASSQDWGTDRGNQPQHF
TRBV4-3	.	TRBJ2-2	CASSHAGTQNTGELFF
TRBV5-4	once	TRBJ2-1	CASRWAGASYNEQFF
TRBV15	.	TRBJ2-1	CATSTLAGQGGYNEQFF
TRBV5-5	.	TRBJ2-2	CASSFLTSGKTGELFF
TRBV10-1	once	TRBJ2-3	CASAGTSTDTQYF
TRBV5-8	.	TRBJ2-3	CASGRADTQYF
TRBV6-5	.	TRBJ2-7	CASSTGTGLNEQYF
TRBV28	.	TRBJ2-3	CASGGGPRGFTSTDTQYF
TRBV27	.	TRBJ2-7	CASSLSRESYEQYF
TRBV27	.	TRBJ2-7	CASSRDRGAYEQYF
TRBV15	once	TRBJ1-5	CATSRDSTNQPQHF
TRBV11-2	.	TRBJ2-7	CASSADGSYYEQYF